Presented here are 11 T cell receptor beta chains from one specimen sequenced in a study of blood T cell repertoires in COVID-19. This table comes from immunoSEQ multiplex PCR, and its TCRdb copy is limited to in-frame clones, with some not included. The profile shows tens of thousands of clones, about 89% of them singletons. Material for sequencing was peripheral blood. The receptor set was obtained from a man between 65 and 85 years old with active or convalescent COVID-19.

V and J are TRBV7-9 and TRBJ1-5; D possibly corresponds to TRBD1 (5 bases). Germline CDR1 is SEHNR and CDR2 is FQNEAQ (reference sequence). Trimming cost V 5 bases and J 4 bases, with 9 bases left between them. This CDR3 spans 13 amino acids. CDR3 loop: CASSDSRNQPQHF. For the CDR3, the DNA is TGTGCCAGCAGCGACAGTCGTAATCAGCCCCAGCATTTT.

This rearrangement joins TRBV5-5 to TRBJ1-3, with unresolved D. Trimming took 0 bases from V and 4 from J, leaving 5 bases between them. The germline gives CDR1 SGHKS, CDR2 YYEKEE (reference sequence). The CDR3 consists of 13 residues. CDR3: CASSLGLGNTIYF. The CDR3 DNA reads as TGTGCCAGCAGCTTGGGTCTCGGAAACACCATATATTTT. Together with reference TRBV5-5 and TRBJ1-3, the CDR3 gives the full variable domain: DAGVTQSPTHLIKTRGQQVTLRCSPISGHKSVSWYQQVLGQGPQFIFQYYEKEERGRGNFPDRFSARQFPNYSSELNVNALLLGDSALYLCASSLGLGNTIYFGEGSWLTVV.

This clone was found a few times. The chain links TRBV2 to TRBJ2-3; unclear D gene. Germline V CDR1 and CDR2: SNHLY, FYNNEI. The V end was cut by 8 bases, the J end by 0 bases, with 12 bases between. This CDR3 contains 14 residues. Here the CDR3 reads CASLWYSSTDTQYF. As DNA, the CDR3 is TGTGCCAGCCTTTGGTACAGCAGCACAGATACGCAGTATTTT.

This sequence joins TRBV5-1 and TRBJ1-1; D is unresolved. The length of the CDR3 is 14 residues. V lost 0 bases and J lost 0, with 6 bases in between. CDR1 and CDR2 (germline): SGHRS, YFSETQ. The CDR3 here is CASSLGFMNTEAFF. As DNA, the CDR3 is TGCGCCAGCAGCTTGGGTTTCATGAACACTGAAGCTTTCTTT.

The CDR3 region is CASSSREAGEYNEQFF. CDR3 nucleotides: TGTGCCAGCAGTTCCCGCGAAGCGGGAGAGTACAATGAGCAGTTCTTC. The rearrangement uses TRBV6-5 and TRBJ2-1, with 8 bases matching TRBD2. The CDR3 has 16 residues. CDR1 and CDR2 (germline): MNHEY, SVGAGI. V lost 4 bases and J lost 4; bases outside the gene matches: 9.

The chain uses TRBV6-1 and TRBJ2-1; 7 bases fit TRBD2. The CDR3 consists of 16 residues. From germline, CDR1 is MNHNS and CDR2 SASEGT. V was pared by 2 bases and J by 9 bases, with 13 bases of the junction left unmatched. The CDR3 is CASSENGGGPWFEQFF. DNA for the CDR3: TGTGCCAGCAGTGAAAATGGGGGAGGGCCATGGTTTGAGCAGTTCTTC.

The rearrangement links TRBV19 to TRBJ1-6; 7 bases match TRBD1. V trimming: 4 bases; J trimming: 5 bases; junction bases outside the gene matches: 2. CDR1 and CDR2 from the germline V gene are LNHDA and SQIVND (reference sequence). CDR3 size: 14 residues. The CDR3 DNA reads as TGTGCCAGTAGTAGCGGACAGGATAATTCACCCCTCCACTTT. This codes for CASSSGQDNSPLHF. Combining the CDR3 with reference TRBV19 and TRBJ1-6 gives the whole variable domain DGGITQSPKYLFRKEGQNVTLSCEQNLNHDAMYWYRQDPGQGLRLIYYSQIVNDFQKGDIAEGYSVSREKKESFPLTVTSAQKNPTAFYLCASSSGQDNSPLHFGNGTRLTVT.

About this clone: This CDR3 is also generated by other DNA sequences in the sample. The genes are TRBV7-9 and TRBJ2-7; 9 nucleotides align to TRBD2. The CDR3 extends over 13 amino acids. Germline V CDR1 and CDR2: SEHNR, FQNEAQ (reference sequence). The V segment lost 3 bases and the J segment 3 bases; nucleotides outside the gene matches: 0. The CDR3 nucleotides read TGTGCCAGCAGCTTGACTAGCGGCTACGAGCAGTACTTC. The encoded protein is CASSLTSGYEQYF.

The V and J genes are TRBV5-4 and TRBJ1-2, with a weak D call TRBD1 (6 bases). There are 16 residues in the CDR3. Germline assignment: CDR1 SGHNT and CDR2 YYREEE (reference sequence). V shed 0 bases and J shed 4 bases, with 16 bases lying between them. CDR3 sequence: CASSLEGGALTYGYTF. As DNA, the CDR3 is TGTGCCAGCAGCTTGGAAGGGGGGGCGCTGACCTATGGCTACACCTTC.

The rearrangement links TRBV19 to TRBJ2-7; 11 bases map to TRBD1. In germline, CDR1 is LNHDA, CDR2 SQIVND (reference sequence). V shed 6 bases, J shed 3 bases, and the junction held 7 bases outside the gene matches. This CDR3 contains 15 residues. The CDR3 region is CASSPAGTGGYEQYF. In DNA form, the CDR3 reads TGTGCCAGTAGCCCCGCCGGGACAGGGGGCTACGAGCAGTACTTC.

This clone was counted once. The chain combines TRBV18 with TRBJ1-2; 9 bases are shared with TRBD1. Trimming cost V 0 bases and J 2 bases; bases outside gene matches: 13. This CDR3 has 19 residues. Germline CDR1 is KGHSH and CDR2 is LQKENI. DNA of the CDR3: TGTGCCAGCTCACCACCTGGATCCGCGACAGGGGGGCCGAACTATGGCTACACCTTC. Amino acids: CASSPPGSATGGPNYGYTF.